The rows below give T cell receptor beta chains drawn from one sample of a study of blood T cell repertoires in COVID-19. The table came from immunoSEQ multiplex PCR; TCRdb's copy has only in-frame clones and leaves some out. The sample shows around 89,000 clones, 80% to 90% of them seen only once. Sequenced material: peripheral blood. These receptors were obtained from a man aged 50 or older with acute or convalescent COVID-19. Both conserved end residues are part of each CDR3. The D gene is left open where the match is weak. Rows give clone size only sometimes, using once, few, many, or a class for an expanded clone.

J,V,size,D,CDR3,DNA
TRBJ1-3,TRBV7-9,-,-,CASSGRVVVLRNTIYF,TGTGCCAGCAGCGGGCGGGTAGTAGTTCTAAGAAACACCATATATTTT
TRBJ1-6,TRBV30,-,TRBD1,CAWSVQGQGSPLHF,TGTGCCTGGAGTGTACAGGGGCAGGGTTCACCCCTCCACTTT
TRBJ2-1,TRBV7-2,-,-,CASSLRGSSYNEQFF,TGTGCCAGCAGCTTACGGGGGAGCTCCTACAATGAGCAGTTCTTC
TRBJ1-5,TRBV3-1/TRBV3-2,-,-,CASSQDTTYQPQHF,TGTGCCAGCAGCCAAGATACAACGTATCAGCCCCAGCATTTT
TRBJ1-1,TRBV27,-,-,CASSLSQFAEAFF,TGTGCCAGCAGTTTATCTCAGTTCGCTGAAGCTTTCTTT
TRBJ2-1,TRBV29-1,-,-,CSVMQEAYNEQFF,TGCAGCGTTATGCAGGAGGCCTACAATGAGCAGTTCTTC
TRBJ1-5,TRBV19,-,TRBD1,CASRPQDRAHASNQPQHF,TGTGCCAGTAGGCCTCAGGACAGGGCGCATGCAAGCAATCAGCCCCAGCATTTT
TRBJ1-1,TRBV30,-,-,CAWSFRGAMNTEAFF,TGTGCCTGGAGCTTTCGGGGAGCTATGAACACTGAAGCTTTCTTT
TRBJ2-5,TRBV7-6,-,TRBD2,CASSLYSGAQEPQYF,TGTGCCAGCAGCTTATATAGCGGGGCCCAAGAGCCCCAGTACTTC
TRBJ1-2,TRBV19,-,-,CASSINQGSSGYTF,TGTGCCAGTAGTATAAACCAGGGATCGTCTGGCTACACCTTC
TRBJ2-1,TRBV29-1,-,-,CSATRELYNEQFF,TGCAGCGCGACCCGGGAACTTTACAATGAGCAGTTCTTC
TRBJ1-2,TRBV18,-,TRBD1,CASSPLGGTGGGSRYGYTF,TGTGCCAGCTCACCGTTGGGAGGGACAGGGGGCGGATCGCGCTATGGCTACACCTTC
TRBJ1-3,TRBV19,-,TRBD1,CASKQGASGNTIYF,TGTGCCAGTAAGCAGGGGGCATCTGGAAACACCATATATTTT
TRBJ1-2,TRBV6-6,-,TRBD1,CASSYSSGTGIYGYTF,TGTGCCAGCAGTTACTCATCCGGGACAGGGATCTATGGCTACACCTTC
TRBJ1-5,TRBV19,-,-,CASSIGGRGSNQPQHF,TGTGCCAGTAGTATAGGAGGCCGCGGTAGCAATCAGCCCCAGCATTTT
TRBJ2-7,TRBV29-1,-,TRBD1,CSVGGQGAYEQYF,TGCAGCGTGGGGGGACAGGGAGCCTACGAGCAGTACTTC
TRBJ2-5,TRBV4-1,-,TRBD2,CASSRSLAEGTQYF,TGCGCCAGCAGCCGCTCCCTAGCGGAGGGGACCCAGTACTTC
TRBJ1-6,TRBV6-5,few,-,CASSEYVYNSPLHF,TGTGCCAGCAGCGAGTACGTGTATAATTCACCCCTCCACTTT
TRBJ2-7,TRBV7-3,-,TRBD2,CASSLTGTSDSYEQYF,TGTGCCAGCAGCCTTACCGGGACTAGCGACTCCTACGAGCAGTACTTC
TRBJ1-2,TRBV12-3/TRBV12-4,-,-,CASTTSGNYGYTF,TGTGCCAGCACCACCAGCGGTAACTATGGCTACACCTTC
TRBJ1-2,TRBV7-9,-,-,CASSSRDPGYTF,TGTGCCAGCAGCTCTCGGGATCCTGGCTACACCTTC
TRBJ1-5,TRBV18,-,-,CASSYSGANQPQHF,TGTGCCAGCTCCTATTCGGGTGCAAATCAGCCCCAGCATTTT
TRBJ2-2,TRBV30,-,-,CAWSVGQGNTGELFF,TGTGCCTGGAGTGTAGGGCAGGGTAACACCGGGGAGCTGTTTTTT
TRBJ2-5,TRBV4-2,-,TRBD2,CASSRLGLAGEATQYF,TGTGCCAGCAGCCGATTGGGACTAGCGGGGGAAGCGACCCAGTACTTC
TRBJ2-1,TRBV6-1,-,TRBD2,CASSESLAGGREQFF,TGTGCCAGCAGTGAAAGTCTAGCGGGGGGGCGGGAGCAGTTCTTC
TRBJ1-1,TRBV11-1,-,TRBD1,CASSPRDRYNTEAFF,TGTGCCAGCAGCCCGAGGGACAGGTATAACACTGAAGCTTTCTTT
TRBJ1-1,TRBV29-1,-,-,CSVRTFEAFF,TGCAGCGTCCGGACTTTTGAAGCTTTCTTT
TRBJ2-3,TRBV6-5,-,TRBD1,CASRETGGFTDTQYF,TGTGCCAGCAGGGAGACAGGGGGATTCACAGATACGCAGTATTTT
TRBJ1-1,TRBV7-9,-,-,CASSLNRGTEAFF,TGTGCCAGCAGCTTAAATAGGGGAACTGAAGCTTTCTTT
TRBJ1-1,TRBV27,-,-,CASSLGGGTEAFF,TGTGCCAGCAGTTTGGGGGGAGGCACTGAAGCTTTCTTT
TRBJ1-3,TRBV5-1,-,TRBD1,CASSFGQGANTIYF,TGCGCCAGCAGCTTTGGGCAGGGGGCAAACACCATATATTTT
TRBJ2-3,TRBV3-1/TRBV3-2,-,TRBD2,CASSQGRDYRDSTDTQYF,TGTGCCAGCAGCCAAGGTAGGGACTACCGGGATAGCACAGATACGCAGTATTTT
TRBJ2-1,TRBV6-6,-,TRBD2,CASTGLAGRGEQFF,TGTGCCAGCACGGGACTAGCGGGGAGAGGTGAGCAGTTCTTC
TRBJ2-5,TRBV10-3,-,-,CAISQGIAQYF,TGTGCCATCAGTCAGGGGATCGCCCAGTACTTC
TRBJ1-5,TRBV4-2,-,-,CASSPTDYSNQPQHF,TGTGCCAGCAGCCCGACAGATTATAGCAATCAGCCCCAGCATTTT
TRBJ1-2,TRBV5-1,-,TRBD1,CASSSAADRENGYTF,TGCGCCAGCAGCTCCGCTGCGGACAGGGAAAATGGCTACACCTTC
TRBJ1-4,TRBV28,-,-,CATIWGVGEKLFF,TGTGCCACCATTTGGGGAGTTGGTGAAAAACTGTTTTTT
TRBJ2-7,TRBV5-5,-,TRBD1,CASSLAGQGVYEQYF,TGTGCCAGCAGCTTGGCGGGACAGGGTGTTTACGAGCAGTACTTC
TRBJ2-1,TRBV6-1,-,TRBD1,CASSATGTGVLNEQFF,TGTGCCAGCAGTGCAACCGGGACAGGGGTGCTAAATGAGCAGTTCTTC
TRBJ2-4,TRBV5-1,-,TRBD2,CASSSGTSDIIQYF,TGCGCCAGCAGCTCCGGGACTAGCGATATCATTCAGTACTTC
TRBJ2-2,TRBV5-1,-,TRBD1,CASSLGQGGFGTGELFF,TGCGCCAGCAGCTTGGGACAGGGTGGTTTCGGCACCGGGGAGCTGTTTTTT
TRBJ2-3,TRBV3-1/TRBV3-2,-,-,CASSQLVSTDTQYF,TGTGCCAGCAGCCAATTAGTGAGCACAGATACGCAGTATTTT
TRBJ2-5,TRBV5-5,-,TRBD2,CASSLSIAGPQETQYF,TGTGCCAGCAGCTTGTCCATAGCGGGGCCGCAAGAGACCCAGTACTTC
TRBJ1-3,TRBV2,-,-,CASRELTVNSGNTIYF,TGTGCCAGCAGAGAACTTACGGTAAACTCTGGAAACACCATATATTTT
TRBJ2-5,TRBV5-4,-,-,CASSGGQIQETQYF,TGTGCCAGCAGCGGCGGACAAATTCAAGAGACCCAGTACTTC
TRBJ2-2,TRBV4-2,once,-,CASSQSGLGTGELFF,TGTGCCAGCAGCCAGTCTGGACTCGGCACCGGGGAGCTGTTTTTT
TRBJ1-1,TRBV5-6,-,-,CASSLSNRVDGEAFF,TGTGCCAGCAGCTTGAGTAACAGGGTTGACGGTGAAGCTTTCTTT
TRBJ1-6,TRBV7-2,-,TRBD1,CASSSSGTGTSPLHF,TGTGCCAGCAGCTCGTCCGGGACAGGGACTTCACCCCTCCACTTT
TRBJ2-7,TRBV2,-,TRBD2,CASSLRAGGPHEQYF,TGTGCCAGCAGCTTAAGAGCGGGGGGGCCCCACGAGCAGTACTTC
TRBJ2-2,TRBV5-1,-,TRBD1,CASSLSGQGTGELFF,TGCGCCAGCAGCTTGTCGGGACAGGGTACCGGGGAGCTGTTTTTT
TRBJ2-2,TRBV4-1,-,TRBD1,CASSQAGQGLGELFF,TGCGCCAGCAGCCAAGCCGGACAGGGGTTGGGGGAGCTGTTTTTT
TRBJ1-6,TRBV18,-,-,CASSPGQTNSPLHF,TGTGCCAGCTCACCGGGACAAACCAATTCACCCCTCCACTTT
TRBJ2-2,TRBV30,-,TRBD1,CAWSRTGTTGELFF,TGTGCCTGGTCGAGGACAGGGACCACCGGGGAGCTGTTTTTT
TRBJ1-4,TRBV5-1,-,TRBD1,CASSPDGTENEKLFF,TGCGCCAGCAGCCCCGACGGGACAGAGAATGAAAAACTGTTTTTT
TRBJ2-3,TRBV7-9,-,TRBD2,CASSSGGPVDTQYF,TGTGCCAGCAGTTCGGGGGGGCCGGTAGATACGCAGTATTTT
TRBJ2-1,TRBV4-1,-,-,CASSQEGPEQFF,TGCGCCAGCAGCCAAGAGGGGCCAGAGCAGTTCTTC
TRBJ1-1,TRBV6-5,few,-,CASSYSGLLGGEAFF,TGTGCCAGCAGTTACTCGGGCCTCCTAGGGGGTGAAGCTTTCTTT